Sequencing of this T cell receptor beta chain was carried out in a study of cytomegalovirus exposure and HLA in healthy donors. Germline V gene lookup returns CDR1 MNHNS and CDR2 SASEGT. V lost 3 bases and J lost 7; bases outside the gene matches: 3. The CDR3 contains 14 residues. The study's findings and limits: A few CMV-associated chains were confirmed in vitro to be specific for CMV antigens.

Only a few counts were recorded for this clone. As yet, its antigen is unknown. 13 Jbeta primers and 60 Vbeta primers were used for the PCR. Generated by immunoSEQ multiplex PCR, the TCRdb table keeps only in-frame clones and is missing some. The data show roughly 150,000 clones, with roughly 80% seen just once and 2.3% held by the top ten. V and J are TRBV6-1 and TRBJ1-2; 12 bases map to TRBD1. The sequenced material came from PBMCs. The clonotype originates from a male donor in good health and CMV-seronegative. CDR3 residues: CASSEGTGGGGYTF. CDR3 nucleotide sequence: TGTGCCAGCAGTGAGGGGACAGGGGGCGGTGGCTACACCTTC.